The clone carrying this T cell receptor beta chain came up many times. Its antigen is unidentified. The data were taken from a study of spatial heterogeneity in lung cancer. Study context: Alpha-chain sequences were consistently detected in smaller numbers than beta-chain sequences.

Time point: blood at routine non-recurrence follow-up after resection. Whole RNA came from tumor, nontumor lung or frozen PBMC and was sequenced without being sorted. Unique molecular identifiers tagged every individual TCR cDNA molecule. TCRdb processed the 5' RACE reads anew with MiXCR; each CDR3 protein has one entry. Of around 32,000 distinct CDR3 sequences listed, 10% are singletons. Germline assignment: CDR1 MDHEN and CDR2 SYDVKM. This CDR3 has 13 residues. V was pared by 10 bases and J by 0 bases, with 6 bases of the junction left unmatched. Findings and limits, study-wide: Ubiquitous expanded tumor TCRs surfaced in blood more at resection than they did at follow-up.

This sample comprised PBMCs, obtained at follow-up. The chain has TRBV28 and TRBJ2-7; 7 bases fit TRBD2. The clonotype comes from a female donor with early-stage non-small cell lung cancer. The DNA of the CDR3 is TGTGCCACCACCGGGGGGATCTCCTACGAGCAGTACTTC. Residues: CATTGGISYEQYF.